Shown below are 27 T cell receptor beta chains from a single sample sequenced in a study of OX40 agonist ivuxolimab in advanced cancers. TCRdb's copy holds only in-frame clones and misses some; the assay was immunoSEQ multiplex PCR. The sample has some 100,000 clones; 91% are singletons. The sample here was CD4+ or CD8+ T cells sorted from blood, taken in a trial of the OX40 agonist ivuxolimab. The receptor set was obtained from an adult with an advanced solid tumor such as melanoma, head and neck, liver or kidney cancer.

CDR3 sequence (DNA): TGTGCCAGCAGCCAGCTAGCGGGAGGGACAGATACGCAGTATTTT. As protein: CASSQLAGGTDTQYF. This chain joins TRBV5-6 and TRBJ2-3; the match to TRBD2 covers 12 bases. Germline V gene sequence: CDR1 SGHDT, CDR2 YYEEEE. The CDR3 sequence is 15 residues long. After removal of 4 bases from V and 3 bases from J, the junction contained 3 bases not matched to a gene. Combining the CDR3 with reference TRBV5-6 and TRBJ2-3 gives the whole variable domain DAGVTQSPTHLIKTRGQQVTLRCSPKSGHDTVSWYQQALGQGPQFIFQYYEEEERQRGNFPDRFSGHQFPNYSSELNVNALLLGDSALYLCASSQLAGGTDTQYFGPGTRLTVL.

The CDR3 reads CASSQITGMETQYF. The CDR3 nucleotides are TGTGCCAGCAGCCAAATCACAGGGATGGAGACCCAGTACTTC. The chain carries TRBV14 and TRBJ2-5, with a possible D match to TRBD1 (6 bases). V was cut by 2 bases and J by 5 bases, with 12 bases left in between. The germline V gene encodes CDR1 SGHDN and CDR2 FVKESK. The CDR3 has 14 residues.

The chain couples TRBV7-9 to TRBJ2-7; no clear D gene. V lost 1 base and J lost 2, with 9 bases in between. The germline V gene encodes CDR1 SEHNR and CDR2 FQNEAQ (reference sequence). This CDR3 has 14 amino acids. CDR3 protein: CASSLVKGAYEQYF. The DNA of the CDR3 is TGTGCCAGCAGCTTAGTAAAGGGTGCCTACGAGCAGTACTTC.

The chain employs TRBV5-1 and TRBJ2-7, with D uncertain. Germline loops: CDR1 SGHRS, CDR2 YFSETQ. The CDR3 is 13 amino acids. With 0 bases removed from V and 5 bases from J, the gap between germline ends came to 9 bases. CDR3 in DNA: TGCGCCAGCAGCTTGGGGCAGGCCGACGAGCAGTACTTC. Translated: CASSLGQADEQYF.

This chain joins TRBV30 and TRBJ2-1; D is uncertain. The CDR3 totals 13 residues. Trimming removed 0 bases from V and 9 bases from J, with 12 bases in between. The germline gives CDR1 GTSNPN, CDR2 SVGIG (reference sequence). CDR3 residues: CAWSVYSAAEQFF. As DNA, the CDR3 is TGTGCCTGGAGTGTGTACAGTGCAGCTGAGCAGTTCTTC. Looking up the rest from reference TRBV30 and TRBJ2-1 gives the full variable domain: SQTIHQWPATLVQPVGSPLSLECTVEGTSNPNLYWYRQAAGRGLQLLFYSVGIGQISSEVPQNLSASRPQDRQFILSSKKLLLSDSGFYLCAWSVYSAAEQFFGPGTRLTVL.

V is TRBV6-6 and J is TRBJ1-1; unclear D gene. Germline values: CDR1 MNHNY, CDR2 SVGAGI (reference sequence). The germline V and J ends were trimmed by 2 bases and 2 bases, with 15 bases remaining between them. This CDR3 has 16 amino acids. The CDR3 here is CASSYPSEGVNTEAFF. DNA for the CDR3: TGTGCCAGCAGTTACCCAAGTGAGGGCGTTAACACTGAAGCTTTCTTT.

In DNA form, the CDR3 reads TGTGCCAGCAGCTTAGCCCTACGGGGCGAGGGCTACACCTTC. It yields the protein CASSLALRGEGYTF. The chain couples TRBV7-2 to TRBJ1-2; tentative D call: TRBD1 (5 bases). CDR1 SGHTA and CDR2 FQGNSA come from the germline V gene. The V and J ends lost 0 bases and 8 bases respectively, with 13 bases between them. There are 14 residues in the CDR3.

The V and J genes are TRBV5-1 and TRBJ2-1; a weak D match, TRBD1 (6 bases). The CDR3 has 15 residues. Germline V gene lookup returns CDR1 SGHRS and CDR2 YFSETQ. V lost 4 bases to trimming and J lost 8 bases, with 19 bases between them. The CDR3 is CASSTGPGVQDEQFF. CDR3 in DNA: TGCGCCAGCAGCACTGGGCCAGGGGTTCAAGATGAGCAGTTCTTC.

The V gene is TRBV10-2, the J gene TRBJ2-6; 11 bases map to TRBD2. Germline CDR1 and CDR2: WSHSY and SAAADI. With V trimmed by 6 bases and J by 4 bases, 11 bases remained unmatched. The CDR3 is 18 amino acids. CDR3 in amino acids: CASRPLAGDLLGANVLTF. CDR3 in DNA: TGCGCCAGCAGACCACTAGCGGGAGACCTTCTCGGGGCCAACGTCCTGACTTTC.

The chain uses TRBV9 and TRBJ2-2, with 11 bases matching TRBD2. Per the germline V gene, CDR1 is SGDLS and CDR2 is YYNGEE. Trimming at V came to 2 bases and at J to 5 bases, leaving 5 bases not matched to a gene. The CDR3 runs to 16 residues. CDR3 region: CASSVGLAGGTGELFF. DNA for the CDR3: TGTGCCAGCAGCGTCGGGCTAGCGGGAGGTACCGGGGAGCTGTTTTTT.

This chain joins TRBV30 and TRBJ2-1, with D possibly matching TRBD2 (5 bases). Trimming shortened V by 1 base and J by 3 bases, and 13 bases separated the two germline ends. The length of the CDR3 is 15 residues. In germline, CDR1 is GTSNPN, CDR2 SVGIG (reference sequence). The CDR3 loop reads CAWSDEGEGYNEQFF. The CDR3 bases are TGTGCCTGGAGTGATGAGGGAGAAGGCTACAATGAGCAGTTCTTC.

The chain joins TRBV4-2 to TRBJ1-3, with D hard to call. The V end lost 4 bases, the J end lost 0 bases, and 10 bases lay between the germline ends. Per germline, CDR1 LGHNA and CDR2 YNFKEQ. CDR3 size: 15 residues. CDR3 in amino acids: CASSLGSSSGNTIYF. The DNA for the CDR3 is TGTGCCAGCAGCCTCGGGTCGAGCTCTGGAAACACCATATATTTT.

The rearrangement joins TRBV7-2 to TRBJ2-3; 13 bases agree with TRBD2. V lost 3 bases and J lost 4; bases outside the gene matches: 4. The CDR3 spans 16 residues. Germline assignment: CDR1 SGHTA and CDR2 FQGNSA. The CDR3 protein is CASSLSGTSGADTQYF. As DNA, the CDR3 is TGTGCCAGCAGCTTGTCGGGGACTAGCGGGGCAGATACGCAGTATTTT.

This chain connects TRBV4-2 to TRBJ1-5, with D possibly TRBD1 on 6 matching bases. V lost 1 base to trimming and J lost 0 bases, with 13 bases between them. This CDR3 region has 17 residues. Germline CDR1 reads LGHNA; CDR2 reads YNFKEQ. The CDR3 DNA sequence: TGTGCCAGCAGCCAAGGGGGGGCGGAGCATAGCAATCAGCCCCAGCATTTT. Its protein product is CASSQGGAEHSNQPQHF.

The chain recombines TRBV5-6 with TRBJ2-2; D is possibly TRBD2 (6 bases). Trimming took 5 bases from V and 5 from J, leaving 10 bases between them. CDR1 is SGHDT, CDR2 YYEEEE, per germline. The CDR3 has 13 residues. CDR3 residues: CASSRLGTGELFF. The CDR3 nucleotides are TGTGCCAGCAGTAGACTAGGGACCGGGGAGCTGTTTTTT.

The genes are TRBV11-3 and TRBJ1-4, with D perhaps matching TRBD1 (6 bases). Germline CDR1 SGHNT, CDR2 YENEEA. V was shortened by 8 bases and J by 6 bases, with 16 bases between the two germline ends. The CDR3 consists of 14 residues. This CDR3 is CASRKGGTDEKLFF. The CDR3 nucleotides are TGTGCCAGCCGCAAGGGGGGGACGGATGAAAAACTGTTTTTT.

V is TRBV11-3 and J is TRBJ1-3, with 9 bases lining up with TRBD1. This CDR3 region has 15 residues. V trimming: 4 bases; J trimming: 3 bases; junction bases outside the gene matches: 4. Germline V gives CDR1 SGHNT, CDR2 YENEEA. For the CDR3, the DNA is TGTGCCAGCAGCTCACAGGGGGCGGTTGGAAACACCATATATTTT. Amino acid sequence: CASSSQGAVGNTIYF.

CDR3 amino acids: CASRIDPATDTQYF. Here the CDR3 DNA reads TGTGCCAGCAGGATCGACCCCGCCACAGATACGCAGTATTTT. The V gene is TRBV7-6, the J gene TRBJ2-3; D uncertain. The germline V gene encodes CDR1 SGHVS and CDR2 FNYEAQ. The V end was cut by 6 bases, the J end by 2 bases, with 12 bases between. The CDR3 has 14 residues. The variable domain in full, completed from reference TRBV7-6 and TRBJ2-3, reads GAGVSQSPRYKVTKRGQDVALRCDPISGHVSLYWYRQALGQGPEFLTYFNYEAQQDKSGLPNDRFSAERPEGSISTLTIQRTEQRDSAMYRCASRIDPATDTQYFGPGTRLTVL.

V and J are TRBV2 and TRBJ2-7, with TRBD1 as a possible D gene (7 bases). The CDR3 is 15 amino acids. CDR1 SNHLY and CDR2 FYNNEI come from the germline V gene. Deletions cut 2 bases from V and 5 bases from J, with 16 bases between. CDR3 region: CASSEQGGGGNEQYF. The DNA for the CDR3 is TGTGCCAGCAGTGAACAAGGAGGGGGCGGCAACGAGCAGTACTTC.

This clone has only one observation. The genes are TRBV18 and TRBJ1-2, with D tentatively TRBD1 (5 bases). The CDR3 consists of 16 residues. V was shortened by 5 bases and J by 2 bases, with 18 bases between the two germline ends. In germline, CDR1 is KGHSH, CDR2 LQKENI. The CDR3 DNA sequence: TGTGCCAGCTCAGAGCCGGGGCGGGACGGAAACTATGGCTACACCTTC. Protein sequence: CASSEPGRDGNYGYTF.

V gene TRBV23-1 combines with J gene TRBJ1-1; TRBD1 is a possible D gene (5 bases). TRBV23-1 carries the ORF label, with uncertain function. V shed 0 bases and J shed 10 bases, with 12 bases lying between them. This CDR3 is 13 amino acids long. The DNA for the CDR3 is TGCGCCAGCAGTCAATCTCTAAGGGGTGGAGCTTTCTTT. It encodes CASSQSLRGGAFF.

The chain couples TRBV28 to TRBJ2-7, with 11 bases that match TRBD2. There are 13 residues in the CDR3. With 8 bases clipped from V and 6 bases from J, the junction kept 6 bases outside the gene matches. Germline V gene data show CDR1 as MDHEN and CDR2 as SYDVKM. In DNA form, the CDR3 reads TGTGCCAGCCGCCTAGGACTAGCGGGCGAGCAGTACTTC. The encoded protein is CASRLGLAGEQYF.

The genes are TRBV11-3 and TRBJ2-1; possibly TRBD1 for D (6 bases). The CDR3 length is 13 residues. V was shortened by 5 bases and J by 7 bases, with 12 bases between the two germline ends. Germline values: CDR1 SGHNT, CDR2 YENEEA. CDR3 protein: CASSPQGLNEQFF. CDR3 DNA: TGTGCCAGCAGCCCTCAGGGGCTTAATGAGCAGTTCTTC.

The CDR3 spells CASSRTTPYQETQYF. CDR3 DNA: TGTGCCAGCAGCCGAACGACCCCGTACCAAGAGACCCAGTACTTC. The chain links TRBV7-2 to TRBJ2-5; D is ambiguous. V lost 5 bases and J 0 bases, leaving 13 bases between the germline ends. This CDR3 has 15 amino acids. CDR1 and CDR2 from the germline V gene are SGHTA and FQGNSA.

The V call is TRBV5-4, the J call TRBJ2-5; TRBD2 matches at 7 bases. CDR3 size: 14 residues. Germline values: CDR1 SGHNT, CDR2 YYREEE (reference sequence). Trimming at V came to 2 bases and at J to 4 bases, leaving 5 bases not matched to a gene. In DNA, the CDR3 is TGTGCCAGCAGCTTAGGTGCGGGAGTAGAGACCCAGTACTTC. Its protein product is CASSLGAGVETQYF.

The chain joins TRBV27 to TRBJ2-1, with 14 positions matching TRBD2. The J segment lost 8 bases and the V segment lost 5 bases, leaving 8 bases of the junction unmatched. This CDR3 comprises 16 residues. Germline-derived CDR1 and CDR2 are MNHEY and SMNVEV (reference sequence). CDR3 nucleotide sequence: TGTGCCAGCAGTCAGGCCGGGACTAGCGGGAGTGATGAGCAGTTCTTC. It specifies CASSQAGTSGSDEQFF.

This chain joins TRBV18 and TRBJ2-1, with D perhaps TRBD1 (5 bases). The CDR3 is 14 amino acids. CDR1 KGHSH and CDR2 LQKENI come from the germline V gene. With 1 base removed from V and 5 bases from J, the gap between germline ends came to 9 bases. The DNA of the CDR3 is TGTGCCAGCTCACCACAGGGGCAACACAATGAGCAGTTCTTC. This sequence encodes CASSPQGQHNEQFF. The variable domain in full, completed from reference TRBV18 and TRBJ2-1, reads NAGVMQNPRHLVRRRGQEARLRCSPMKGHSHVYWYRQLPEEGLKFMVYLQKENIIDESGMPKERFSAEFPKEGPSILRIQQVVRGDSAAYFCASSPQGQHNEQFFGPGTRLTVL.